Below, one T cell receptor (beta chain) is given with its context. Antigen unknown. These data come from a study of long-term antiretroviral therapy in people with HIV. Study as a whole: A decade or so separates the oldest specimens from the later 2015 immediate-ART recommendation.

Regarding the study as a whole: Diversity measured after ART increased yet remained under transplant donor controls.

The CDR3 is made up of 15 amino acids. V lost 2 bases and J 0 bases, leaving 9 bases between the germline ends. CDR1 and CDR2 from the germline V gene are SGHRS and YFSETQ. The assay, immunoSEQ v3.0, was run at survey level. The repertoire was sequenced with immunoSEQ multiplex PCR; TCRdb's copy has only in-frame clones and lacks some. The sample includes about 33,000 clones, 70% to 80% of them seen just once. Here the sequenced sample was unsorted PBMCs, taken 2 years after starting antiretroviral therapy. This clonotype was sampled from a woman aged 50 to 60 with HIV. This chain links TRBV5-1 with TRBJ2-1; D remains ambiguous. This CDR3 is CASSFDHSSYNEQFF. As DNA, the CDR3 is TGCGCCAGCAGCTTCGACCATAGCTCCTACAATGAGCAGTTCTTC.